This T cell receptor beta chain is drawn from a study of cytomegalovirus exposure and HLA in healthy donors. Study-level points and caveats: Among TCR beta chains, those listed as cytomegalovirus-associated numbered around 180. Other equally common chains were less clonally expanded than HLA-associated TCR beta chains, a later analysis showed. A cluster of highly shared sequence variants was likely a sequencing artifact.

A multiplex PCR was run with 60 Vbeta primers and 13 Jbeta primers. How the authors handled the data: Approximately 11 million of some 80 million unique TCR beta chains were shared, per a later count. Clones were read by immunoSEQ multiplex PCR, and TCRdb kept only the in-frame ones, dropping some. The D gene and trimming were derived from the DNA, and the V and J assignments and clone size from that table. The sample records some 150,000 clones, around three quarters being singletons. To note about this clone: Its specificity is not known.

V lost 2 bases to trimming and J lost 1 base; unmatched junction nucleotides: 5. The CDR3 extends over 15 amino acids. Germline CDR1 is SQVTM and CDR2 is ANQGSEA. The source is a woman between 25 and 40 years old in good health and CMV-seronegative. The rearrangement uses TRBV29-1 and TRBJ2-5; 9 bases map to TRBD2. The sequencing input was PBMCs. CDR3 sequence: CSVETLAGFQETQYF. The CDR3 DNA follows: TGCAGCGTTGAAACGCTAGCGGGATTCCAAGAGACCCAGTACTTC.